This T cell receptor beta chain emerged from a study of blood T cells in healthy people across ages. For the second PCR, which ran for 7 to 11 cycles, a sample-barcoded 5' primer and a J-beta primer mix were used. Via MiXCR, TCRdb re-called the 5' RACE reads, giving one row per CDR3 protein. The sample contains around 1,700,000 distinct CDR3 sequences, approximately 28% of which appear only once. This CDR3 region has 14 residues. The ends were cut back, 0 bases at V and 2 bases at J, with 8 bases in the middle. The germline CDR1 and CDR2 sequences are SGDLS and YYNGEE. Sequencing input: blood. The TCR originated in a woman in her 30s in good health. The V gene is TRBV9, the J gene TRBJ1-2; D not resolved. As DNA, the CDR3 is TGTGCCAGCAGCGTAGAGGACGGAAACTATGGCTACACCTTC. It codes for CASSVEDGNYGYTF.